The 32 T cell receptor beta chains presented below share a single source sample, sequenced in a study of blood T cell repertoires in COVID-19. TCRdb's table, derived via immunoSEQ multiplex PCR, lists solely in-frame clones and lacks some. The sample has about 220,000 clones; 80% to 90% are singletons. Sequencing was performed on PBMCs or T cells enriched from blood (not recorded which). These receptors all stem from a woman under 30 in a cohort exposed to, infected with or recovered from COVID-19 (not recorded which).

This chain uses TRBV7-8 with TRBJ2-2; TRBD2 is a possible D gene (6 bases). CDR3 length equals 16 residues. Trimming took 3 bases from V and 1 from J, leaving 12 bases between them. CDR1 is SGHVS, CDR2 FQNEAQ, per germline. For the CDR3, the DNA is TGTGCCAGCAGCTTGCTAGCGCCCCAGAACACCGGGGAGCTGTTTTTT. The encoded protein is CASSLLAPQNTGELFF.

This clone turned up a few times. V is TRBV30 and J is TRBJ2-7, with 14 bases that match TRBD2. Trimming cost V 6 bases and J 1 base; bases outside gene matches: 17. Germline V gene sequence: CDR1 GTSNPN, CDR2 SVGIG (reference sequence). The CDR3 sequence is 19 residues long. Written as DNA, the CDR3 is TGTGCCTGCCGGAGCGGGTTAGGACTAGCGGGAGGCCTATCCTACGAGCAGTACTTC. Translating it yields CACRSGLGLAGGLSYEQYF.

The V and J genes are TRBV27 and TRBJ1-1; 7 bases are shared with TRBD1. Looked up from germline, CDR1 is MNHEY and CDR2 is SMNVEV (reference sequence). The ends lost 5 bases at V and 5 bases at J; junction bases unmatched: 11. The CDR3 runs to 15 residues. For the CDR3, the DNA is TGTGCCAGCAGTCATTCGCGACAGGGACGGACTGAAGCTTTCTTT. Translation gives CASSHSRQGRTEAFF.

About this clone: An end of the junction differs from the germline gene, which may be a read error. V is TRBV28 and J is TRBJ2-5, with 10 bases matching TRBD2. CDR3 length: 12 amino acids. CDR1 and CDR2 (germline): MDHEN, SYDVKM. The DNA of the CDR3 is TGTGCCAGCAGGGTTAGCGGGGGGCCTCGGAACTTC. Residues: CASRVSGGPRNF.

With respect to this clone: The same CDR3 is also encoded by other DNA sequences in this sample. The chain couples TRBV7-2 to TRBJ1-2; TRBD1 agrees at 8 bases. The CDR3 covers 13 residues. V dropped 4 bases and J dropped 5; count of bases not matched to a gene: 3. Germline CDR1 SGHTA, CDR2 FQGNSA. The chain's CDR3 is CASSSGQGYGYTF. CDR3 nucleotide sequence: TGTGCCAGCAGCTCAGGACAGGGTTATGGCTACACCTTC.

This rearrangement joins TRBV15 to TRBJ1-4; D is undetermined. V shed 0 bases and J shed 5 bases, with 7 bases lying between them. Per the germline V gene, CDR1 is LNHNV and CDR2 is YYDKDF (reference sequence). The CDR3 loop spans 14 amino acids. The CDR3 is CATSRDGRNEKLFF. As DNA, the CDR3 is TGTGCCACCAGCAGAGATGGGAGGAATGAAAAACTGTTTTTT.

The chain combines TRBV11-3 with TRBJ1-1; 9 bases map to TRBD1. Germline lookup yields CDR1 SGHNT and CDR2 YENEEA. This CDR3 has 14 amino acids. J lost 3 bases, V lost 5 bases, and 4 bases had no gene match. The DNA for the CDR3 is TGTGCCAGCAGCCAGGACAGGGGAGACACTGAAGCTTTCTTT. Its protein product is CASSQDRGDTEAFF.

V is TRBV7-2 and J is TRBJ2-5; D call uncertain. Germline lookup yields CDR1 SGHTA and CDR2 FQGNSA. This CDR3 contains 14 residues. V was cut by 2 bases and J by 1 base, with 8 bases left in between. The CDR3 spells CASSLSRSQETQYF. In DNA form, the CDR3 reads TGTGCCAGCAGCTTAAGTAGGAGCCAAGAGACCCAGTACTTC. Variable domain in full (rest from reference TRBV7-2 and TRBJ2-5): GAGVSQSPSNKVTEKGKDVELRCDPISGHTALYWYRQSLGQGLEFLIYFQGNSAPDKSGLPSDRFSAERTGGSVSTLTIQRTQQEDSAVYLCASSLSRSQETQYFGPGTRLLVL.

J is TRBJ2-6 and V is TRBV24-1, with 7 bases identical to TRBD1. V lost 3 bases and J lost 1; bases outside the gene matches: 14. The CDR3 is made up of 20 amino acids. Germline CDR1 KGHDR, CDR2 SFDVKD. Here the CDR3 reads CATSDPIPQGVPSGANVLTF. The CDR3 DNA is TGTGCCACCAGTGATCCAATACCCCAGGGGGTCCCTTCTGGGGCCAACGTCCTGACTTTC.

The rearrangement links TRBV15 to TRBJ1-2; D unresolved. The CDR3 sequence is 15 residues long. Germline CDR1 and CDR2: LNHNV and YYDKDF (reference sequence). Trimming took 1 base from V and 0 from J, leaving 9 bases between them. CDR3 sequence reads: CATSRVREPNYGYTF. The CDR3 nucleotides are TGTGCCACCAGCAGAGTAAGGGAGCCTAACTATGGCTACACCTTC.

A few counts support this clone. CDR3 residues: CASSVGQGRYTF. DNA for the CDR3: TGTGCCAGCAGTGTCGGACAGGGCCGCTACACCTTC. The chain is built from TRBV3-1 (or the pseudogene TRBV3-2) and TRBJ1-2; 8 bases agree with TRBD1. CDR1 and CDR2 (germline): LGHDT, YNNKEL (reference sequence). J gave up 9 bases and V 6 bases, and 6 bases lay outside the gene matches. The CDR3 is 12 residues long.

The chain is built from TRBV11-3 and TRBJ1-3; D might be TRBD1 (6 bases). CDR1 is SGHNT, CDR2 YENEEA, per germline. This CDR3 has 11 amino acids. V lost 2 bases and J lost 12, with 8 bases in between. The CDR3 here is CASSLMDSIYF. DNA of the CDR3: TGTGCCAGCAGCTTAATGGACAGCATATATTTT.

This clone was seen once. CDR3 amino acids: CASTGEDYGYTF. For the CDR3, the DNA is TGTGCCAGCACCGGGGAAGACTATGGCTACACCTTC. The gene calls are TRBV12-3 or TRBV12-4 and TRBJ1-2; unclear D gene. The CDR3 is 12 residues long. V lost 7 bases, J lost 3 bases, and 9 bases lay in between.

The chain recombines TRBV7-9 with TRBJ2-1, with D perhaps TRBD1 (5 bases). Germline V gene data show CDR1 as SEHNR and CDR2 as FQNEAQ (reference sequence). V lost 5 bases to trimming and J lost 8 bases, with 10 bases between them. The CDR3 is made up of 12 amino acids. CDR3 region: CASSNSGYEQFF. CDR3 in DNA: TGTGCCAGCAGCAACTCAGGGTATGAGCAGTTCTTC.

The V call is TRBV10-1, the J call TRBJ1-4; D remains unclear. CDR1 is WNHNN and CDR2 is SYGVQD in the germline V gene (reference sequence). Between the trimmed V and J ends, which lost 10 bases and 4 bases, there was a span of 13 bases. The CDR3 has 13 amino acids. DNA of the CDR3: TGCGCCAATCCCCCGGGAGTTAATGAAAAACTGTTTTTT. Amino acid sequence: CANPPGVNEKLFF.

This sequence joins TRBV30 and TRBJ2-1, with a possible D match to TRBD2 (6 bases). The length of the CDR3 is 14 residues. CDR1 GTSNPN and CDR2 SVGIG come from the germline V gene (reference sequence). The V end was cut by 3 bases, the J end by 8 bases, with 17 bases between. CDR3 coding DNA: TGTGCCTGGAGATCTGGAACAGTAGCGGATGAGCAGTTCTTC. This encodes CAWRSGTVADEQFF.

A few counts support this clone. The rearrangement joins TRBV3-1 (or the pseudogene TRBV3-2) to TRBJ2-2; the D gene is possibly TRBD2 (8 bases). Trimming cost V 0 bases and J 3 bases, with 17 bases left between them. The CDR3 contains 18 residues. CDR1 is LGHDT and CDR2 is YNNKEL in the germline V gene (reference sequence). The CDR3 nucleotides are TGTGCCAGCAGCCAAGATCAGGACAGGCGGGGGGACACCGGGGAGCTGTTTTTT. Protein product: CASSQDQDRRGDTGELFF.

V usage is TRBV4-1 and J usage is TRBJ1-6; no clear D. V lost 0 bases and J lost 9, with 6 bases in between. Looked up from germline, CDR1 is MGHRA and CDR2 is YSYEKL. The CDR3 is 13 residues long. The CDR3 here is CASSQDRGSPLHF. DNA of the CDR3: TGCGCCAGCAGCCAAGATCGGGGTTCACCCCTCCACTTT.

This sequence joins TRBV27 and TRBJ1-5; weak D call: TRBD1 (5 bases). Deletions cut 2 bases from V and 4 bases from J, with 12 bases between. Germline V gives CDR1 MNHEY, CDR2 SMNVEV (reference sequence). The CDR3 consists of 15 residues. CDR3 amino acids: CASSLGSGGNQPQHF. In nucleotides, the CDR3 is TGTGCCAGCAGTTTAGGCAGCGGGGGGAATCAGCCCCAGCATTTT.

V gene TRBV4-1 combines with J gene TRBJ1-5; 7 bases line up with TRBD1. This CDR3 is built from 19 residues. V was pared by 0 bases and J by 3 bases, with 14 bases of the junction left unmatched. Germline V gene lookup returns CDR1 MGHRA and CDR2 YSYEKL. CDR3 in DNA: TGCGCCAGCAGCCAAGATGCTACAGGGGTTACTAAGGCCAATCAGCCCCAGCATTTT. Its translation is CASSQDATGVTKANQPQHF.

In this sample, this clone turned up once. The V gene is TRBV10-2, the J gene TRBJ1-1; the D gene is possibly TRBD1 (6 bases). The CDR3 consists of 13 residues. Trimming took 6 bases from V and 3 from J, leaving 11 bases between them. Germline CDR1 is WSHSY and CDR2 is SAAADI. Written as DNA, the CDR3 is TGCGCCAGCAGGGGAGGGGGGCACACTGAAGCTTTCTTT. Translating it yields CASRGGGHTEAFF.

The genes are TRBV14 and TRBJ1-1, with 11 bases fitting TRBD1. The germline gives CDR1 SGHDN, CDR2 FVKESK. The trim removed 4 bases at V and 5 bases at J, leaving 6 bases unmatched. The CDR3 is made up of 15 amino acids. Here the CDR3 reads CASSPLGTGGTEAFF. The DNA for the CDR3 is TGTGCCAGCAGCCCCCTTGGGACAGGGGGGACTGAAGCTTTCTTT.

The chain employs TRBV9 and TRBJ2-1, with D maybe TRBD2 (6 bases). CDR1 is SGDLS, CDR2 YYNGEE, per germline. This CDR3 contains 15 residues. Trimming removed 0 bases from V and 2 bases from J, with 9 bases in between. The CDR3 DNA is TGTGCCAGCAGCGTAGAGGGAGGCGCCTACAATGAGCAGTTCTTC. Amino acids: CASSVEGGAYNEQFF.

This chain links TRBV2 with TRBJ1-2; tentative D call: TRBD1 (6 bases). Germline V gives CDR1 SNHLY, CDR2 FYNNEI. Trimming removed 7 bases at V and 4 bases at J, with 19 bases between. The CDR3 is 15 amino acids. CDR3 DNA sequence: TGTGCCAGCACCGAAGAACAGGGACACGGCTATGGCTACACCTTC. Amino acids: CASTEEQGHGYGYTF.

In its sample, this clone was seen once. V usage is TRBV21-1 and J usage is TRBJ1-2; the table assigns TRBD1, which was not confirmed against the DNA. TRBV21-1 is a documented pseudogene. CDR3 length: 19 amino acids. DNA of the CDR3: TGTGCCAGCAGCAATACCCACATACAGGGTAGGGGTGCCGACTATGGCTACACCTTC. Its protein is CASSNTHIQGRGADYGYTF.

The chain combines TRBV4-2 with TRBJ2-1; D perhaps matches TRBD2 (6 bases). V shed 0 bases and J shed 7 bases, with 7 bases lying between them. The V gene's germline CDR1 is LGHNA and CDR2 YNFKEQ. The length of the CDR3 is 13 residues. CDR3 in amino acids: CASSQERGNEQFF. As DNA, the CDR3 is TGTGCCAGCAGCCAAGAACGGGGGAATGAGCAGTTCTTC.

The gene calls are TRBV2 and TRBJ1-2; D is perhaps TRBD1 (6 bases). Trimming cost V 5 bases and J 0 bases, with 16 bases left between them. The CDR3 has 16 residues. Germline V CDR1 and CDR2: SNHLY, FYNNEI. The CDR3 sequence is CASSLQGHLSNYGYTF. As DNA, the CDR3 is TGTGCCAGCAGTTTACAGGGACACCTTTCTAACTATGGCTACACCTTC.

The gene calls are TRBV7-9 and TRBJ1-3; TRBD1 might be the D (5 bases). Germline values: CDR1 SEHNR, CDR2 FQNEAQ (reference sequence). Trimming left V 5 bases short and J 2 bases short, with 13 bases between. This CDR3 is built from 15 residues. CDR3 in amino acids: CASSHFKDTGNTIYF. The CDR3 coding sequence is TGTGCCAGCAGCCACTTCAAGGACACTGGAAACACCATATATTTT.

V usage is TRBV7-9 and J usage is TRBJ1-3; D is ambiguous. The CDR3 spans 15 residues. V was shortened by 5 bases and J by 0 bases, with 11 bases between the two germline ends. The V gene's germline CDR1 is SEHNR and CDR2 FQNEAQ (reference sequence). The CDR3 loop is CASSMTGSSGNTIYF. The CDR3 DNA follows: TGTGCCAGCAGCATGACCGGGTCCTCTGGAAACACCATATATTTT.

The genes are TRBV5-1 and TRBJ1-1; D gene uncertain. The CDR3 spans 13 residues. V lost 7 bases and J lost 3, with 13 bases in between. CDR1 is SGHRS and CDR2 is YFSETQ in the germline V gene. CDR3: CASGEESHTEAFF. The DNA of the CDR3 is TGCGCCAGCGGCGAGGAGTCCCACACTGAAGCTTTCTTT. Based on the CDR3 plus reference TRBV5-1 and TRBJ1-1, the full variable domain is KAGVTQTPRYLIKTRGQQVTLSCSPISGHRSVSWYQQTPGQGLQFLFEYFSETQRNKGNFPGRFSGRQFSNSRSEMNVSTLELGDSALYLCASGEESHTEAFFGQGTRLTVV.

J is TRBJ2-1 and V is TRBV5-1, with 11 bases fitting TRBD2. Germline V gene data show CDR1 as SGHRS and CDR2 as YFSETQ. This CDR3 region has 13 residues. J lost 8 bases, V lost 5 bases, and 3 bases had no gene match. CDR3 DNA sequence: TGCGCCAGCAGACTAGCGGGAGTCGATGAGCAGTTCTTC. It encodes CASRLAGVDEQFF.

V gene TRBV19 combines with J gene TRBJ1-1; no reliable D call. Per the germline V gene, CDR1 is LNHDA and CDR2 is SQIVND (reference sequence). With 0 bases removed from V and 5 bases from J, the gap between germline ends came to 7 bases. The CDR3 spans 13 residues. The CDR3 sequence is CASSIDGQTEAFF. Written as DNA, the CDR3 is TGTGCCAGTAGTATAGATGGCCAAACTGAAGCTTTCTTT.